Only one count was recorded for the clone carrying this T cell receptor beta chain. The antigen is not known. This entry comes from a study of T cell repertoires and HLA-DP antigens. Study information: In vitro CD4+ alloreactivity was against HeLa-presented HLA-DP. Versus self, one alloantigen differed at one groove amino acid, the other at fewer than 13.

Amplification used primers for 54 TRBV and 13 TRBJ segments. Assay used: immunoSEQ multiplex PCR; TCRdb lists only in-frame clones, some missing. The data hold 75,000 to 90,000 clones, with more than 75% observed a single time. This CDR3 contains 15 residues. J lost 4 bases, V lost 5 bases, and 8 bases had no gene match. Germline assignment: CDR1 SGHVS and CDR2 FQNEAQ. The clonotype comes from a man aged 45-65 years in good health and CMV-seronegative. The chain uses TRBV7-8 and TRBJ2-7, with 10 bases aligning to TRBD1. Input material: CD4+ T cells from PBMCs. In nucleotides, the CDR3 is TGTGCCAGCAGCCACCGACAGGGGGCGTCGTACGAGCAGTACTTC. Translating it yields CASSHRQGASYEQYF.